Presented here are 15 T cell receptor beta chains from one specimen sequenced in a study of cytomegalovirus exposure and HLA in healthy donors listed by TCRdb under 2017. The library came from the immunoSEQ multiplex PCR assay. For the multiplex PCR, a mixture combining 60 forward primers for TCR Vbeta segments and 13 reverse primers for TCR Jbeta segments was used. TCRdb took this table from immuneACCESS and kept in-frame rearrangements with V and J called. Such tables lack part of the clones; where checked against another copy, unresolved V genes explain under half of the gap, and the rest is unexplained. This sample's table carries fewer than 200,000 clones. The ten largest make up over 1% of the sample. Sequencing input: PBMCs. All receptors come from a woman aged 55-75 years in good health and CMV-seronegative.

The chain combines TRBV11-2 with TRBJ1-2; D remains unclear. Germline V lookup: CDR1 SGHAT, CDR2 FQNNGV. V lost 10 bases and J lost 2, with 14 bases in between. The CDR3 length is 13 residues. The CDR3 DNA is TGTGCCACGCATGATCGCAGGAACTATGGCTACACCTTC. Translation gives CATHDRRNYGYTF.

This chain links TRBV11-1 with TRBJ2-2, with TRBD1 as a possible D gene (5 bases). From germline, CDR1 is SGHAT and CDR2 FQDESV (reference sequence). The CDR3 is 15 residues long. V was trimmed by 5 bases and J by 5 bases, leaving 15 bases between them. DNA for the CDR3: TGTGCCAGCAGCGATCCAGGGCGTTGGACCGGGGAGCTGTTTTTT. Protein: CASSDPGRWTGELFF. Combining the CDR3 with reference TRBV11-1 and TRBJ2-2 gives the whole variable domain EAEVAQSPRYKITEKSQAVAFWCDPISGHATLYWYRQILGQGPELLVQFQDESVVDDSQLPKDRFSAERLKGVDSTLKIQPAELGDSAMYLCASSDPGRWTGELFFGEGSRLTVL.

The chain joins TRBV10-2 to TRBJ2-3, with 9 bases fitting TRBD2. CDR1 is WSHSY, CDR2 SAAADI, per germline. The CDR3 is made up of 17 amino acids. The V gene end was trimmed by 10 bases and the J gene end by 5 bases; junction bases not matched to a gene: 19. In DNA form, the CDR3 reads TGCGCCACCGATCGGGAGCGGGAGGCCACATCGATAGATACGCAGTATTTT. It translates to CATDREREATSIDTQYF.

The chain joins TRBV29-1 to TRBJ2-7; 7 bases are a match to TRBD2. The V and J ends lost 4 bases and 3 bases, in that order; junction bases with no gene match: 3. The CDR3 is 12 residues long. CDR1 and CDR2 from the germline V gene are SQVTM and ANQGSEA. The CDR3 region is CSVGGEGYEQYF. The CDR3 bases are TGCAGCGTTGGGGGGGAGGGCTACGAGCAGTACTTC.

The chain recombines TRBV19 with TRBJ2-2; 7 positions match TRBD1. The V gene's germline CDR1 is LNHDA and CDR2 SQIVND (reference sequence). The CDR3 has 14 residues. V lost 5 bases and J lost 4; bases outside the gene matches: 4. This chain's CDR3 is CASSWGQSTGELFF. In nucleotides, the CDR3 is TGTGCCAGTAGTTGGGGACAGAGCACCGGGGAGCTGTTTTTT.

The chain has TRBV4-1 and TRBJ2-7; maybe TRBD2 (6 bases). V shed 4 bases and J shed 1 base, with 11 bases lying between them. The CDR3 runs to 14 residues. Germline CDR1 MGHRA, CDR2 YSYEKL. The CDR3 region is CASSPARGSYEQYF. CDR3 sequence (DNA): TGCGCCAGCAGCCCCGCTCGGGGGTCCTACGAGCAGTACTTC.

The chain combines TRBV4-1 with TRBJ1-3; D ambiguous. Trimming shortened V by 3 bases and J by 10 bases, and 10 bases separated the two germline ends. Germline V gene data show CDR1 as MGHRA and CDR2 as YSYEKL. The length of the CDR3 is 12 residues. CDR3 region: CASSQDRRTIYF. CDR3 DNA: TGCGCCAGCAGCCAGGATCGGCGGACCATATATTTT.

The V gene is TRBV4-3, the J gene TRBJ2-1; 7 positions match TRBD2. This CDR3 contains 21 residues. Trimming removed 1 base from V and 4 bases from J; junction bases left unmatched: 22. Germline CDR1 and CDR2: LGHNA and YSLEER. CDR3 protein: CASSQAYGRGGHRGLYNEQFF. The CDR3 DNA reads TGCGCCAGCAGCCAAGCCTATGGGAGGGGAGGCCATCGTGGTCTGTACAATGAGCAGTTCTTC.

This sequence joins TRBV28 and TRBJ1-1; 7 positions match TRBD1. Germline CDR1 reads MDHEN; CDR2 reads SYDVKM. With 4 bases clipped from V and 1 base from J, the junction kept 6 bases outside the gene matches. This CDR3 has 15 amino acids. The CDR3 here is CASSWNRDRNTEAFF. CDR3 DNA: TGTGCCAGCAGTTGGAACCGGGACAGGAACACTGAAGCTTTCTTT.

This rearrangement joins TRBV4-3 to TRBJ2-7, with 8 bases lining up with TRBD1. The CDR3 contains 15 residues. The ends lost 1 base at V and 2 bases at J; junction bases unmatched: 4. The germline V gene encodes CDR1 LGHNA and CDR2 YSLEER. In DNA form, the CDR3 reads TGCGCCAGCAGCCAAGCCGGGACAGGAACCTACGAGCAGTACTTC. This gives the protein CASSQAGTGTYEQYF.

The chain is built from TRBV6-5 and TRBJ1-2; D call uncertain. The CDR3 length is 14 residues. Between the trimmed V and J ends, which lost 4 bases and 0 bases, there was a span of 9 bases. Germline V CDR1 and CDR2: MNHEY, SVGAGI. The chain's CDR3 is CASSSTSANYGYTF. DNA for the CDR3: TGTGCCAGCAGTTCCACTAGTGCTAACTATGGCTACACCTTC.

The chain recombines TRBV11-2 with TRBJ2-3, with 11 bases lining up with TRBD2. CDR1 is SGHAT and CDR2 is FQNNGV in the germline V gene. The CDR3 loop spans 16 amino acids. V gave up 7 bases and J gave up 4 bases; unmatched junction bases: 10. The CDR3 here is CASTAFLAGGSDTQYF. Written as DNA, the CDR3 is TGTGCCAGCACAGCATTCCTAGCGGGAGGTTCAGATACGCAGTATTTT.

The J gene is TRBJ1-4, the V gene TRBV5-1; 7 bases are a match to TRBD1. The CDR3 has 14 residues. Germline trimming cut 5 bases from V and 6 bases from J; bases unmatched to any gene: 7. Per the germline V gene, CDR1 is SGHRS and CDR2 is YFSETQ. In nucleotides, the CDR3 is TGCGCCAGCAGGGGTGACAGGGAGGATGAAAAACTGTTTTTT. Its translation: CASRGDREDEKLFF.

The DNA of the CDR3 is TGTGCCAGCAGCCCAGTCAGAAATTCACCCCTCCACTTT. Translating gives CASSPVRNSPLHF. The rearrangement uses TRBV11-2 and TRBJ1-6; no clear D gene. The germline V and J ends were trimmed by 5 bases and 7 bases, with 9 bases remaining between them. Germline CDR1 is SGHAT and CDR2 is FQNNGV. The CDR3 length is 13 residues. The whole variable domain, filled in from reference TRBV11-2 and TRBJ1-6, reads EAGVAQSPRYKIIEKRQSVAFWCNPISGHATLYWYQQILGQGPKLLIQFQNNGVVDDSQLPKDRFSAERLKGVDSTLKIQPAKLEDSAVYLCASSPVRNSPLHFGNGTRLTVT.

The chain employs TRBV5-4 and TRBJ2-5, with 10 bases identical to TRBD1. V dropped 5 bases and J dropped 5; count of bases not matched to a gene: 6. Germline V gene lookup returns CDR1 SGHNT and CDR2 YYREEE (reference sequence). This CDR3 region has 14 residues. CDR3 bases: TGTGCCAGCAGATGGGACAGGGGTGCGGAGACCCAGTACTTC. Its protein is CASRWDRGAETQYF.